This TCR beta chain originates from a study of CD8+ T cells in alopecia areata. Looking at the study overall: The protocol delivered tofacitinib for 6 to 18 months, then withdrew it for 6 months.

Germline CDR1 and CDR2: MGHRA and YSYEKL. V was trimmed by 3 bases and J by 2 bases, leaving 8 bases between them. CDR3 size: 13 residues. Study-level points and caveats: In scalp samples, resident alphabeta T cells of normal skin are also sequenced.

Extracted from the samples, RNA was reverse transcribed into cDNA to serve as the sequencing template. The method was immunoSEQ multiplex PCR; TCRdb's version includes in-frame clones alone and lacks a portion of them. The sample records some 56,000 clones, 95% to 97% being singletons. Concerning this clone itself: Its antigen is undetermined.

This clonotype originated in a human donor with alopecia areata. The sample here was CD8+ T cells sorted from blood, taken at week 0. The chain couples TRBV4-1 to TRBJ2-7; D gene uncertain. Here the CDR3 DNA reads TGCGCCAGCAGCCAGACTCCAGCCTACGAGCAGTACTTC. Residues: CASSQTPAYEQYF.